The clone carrying this TCR beta chain was picked up many times. CDR1 is MDHEN and CDR2 is SYDVKM in the germline V gene. The CDR3 covers 11 residues. Deletions cut 7 bases from V and 9 bases from J, with 10 bases between. This record comes from a study of response to subunit inactivated influenza vaccine. TCRdb reanalysed the RT-PCR reads using MiXCR and keeps one entry per CDR3 protein. The sample has just under 550,000 distinct CDR3 sequences; less than 25% are singletons. Another study also made use of these data, one on T cells expressing NK-cell markers. Per that study: UMIs were included in TCR beta cDNA generated by 5'RACE template switching. Seropositivity for HCMV was found in seven of the eight sequenced donors, with one seronegative. Alpha-beta TCR T cells were the sole sorting target in several experiments, owing to an anti-gamma-delta TCR antibody. Among CD8+ T cells from about six donors, dominant NKG2C+ clonotypes accounted for roughly 1.0-8%.

The material was CD4+ T cells sorted from PBMCs, obtained 11 to 12 days after vaccination. The clonotype was recovered from a man between 50 and 59 years old who received an inactivated influenza vaccine. The gene calls are TRBV28 and TRBJ2-1, with D hard to call. CDR3 DNA: TGTGCCAGCACCGCGCTGGGTGAGCAGTTCTTC. Protein product: CASTALGEQFF. The full variable domain, completed using reference TRBV28 and TRBJ2-1, is DVKVTQSSRYLVKRTGEKVFLECVQDMDHENMFWYRQDPGLGLRLIYFSYDVKMKEKGDIPEGYSVSREKKERFSLILESASTNQTSMYLCASTALGEQFFGPGTRLTVL.